The 18 T cell receptor beta chains in this list originate from one sample, sequenced in a study of CD8 T cells in ankylosing spondylitis. TCRdb itself ran the 5' RACE reads through MiXCR, one entry per CDR3 protein. The sample yields about 240,000 distinct CDR3 sequences, around 9.1% seen once. Sequenced material: blood, either unsorted or a sorted T cell fraction (not recorded which). These receptors all come from a male donor with ankylosing spondylitis or in good health (not recorded which).

The chain is built from TRBV27 and TRBJ2-5; no clear D gene. There are 13 residues in the CDR3. Trimming left V 0 bases short and J 3 bases short, with 5 bases between. The germline gives CDR1 MNHEY, CDR2 SMNVEV (reference sequence). The CDR3 region has the DNA TGTGCCAGCAGTTTATCCTACGAAGAGACCCAGTACTTC. It codes for CASSLSYEETQYF.

This clonotype has a count of ten or more. CDR3 bases: TGTGCCAGCTCAGATCGGCGACAAGAGACCCAGTACTTC. Protein sequence: CASSDRRQETQYF. The gene calls are TRBV18 and TRBJ2-5; D not certain. Germline V gives CDR1 KGHSH, CDR2 LQKENI. The V end was cut by 5 bases, the J end by 2 bases, with 9 bases between. This CDR3 contains 13 residues. The full variable domain, with the rest looked up from reference TRBV18 and TRBJ2-5, is NAGVMQNPRHLVRRRGQEARLRCSPMKGHSHVYWYRQLPEEGLKFMVYLQKENIIDESGMPKERFSAEFPKEGPSILRIQQVVRGDSAAYFCASSDRRQETQYFGPGTRLLVL.

This clonotype was counted at least ten times. V usage is TRBV15 and J usage is TRBJ2-3; D is unclear. This CDR3 comprises 14 residues. Per the germline V gene, CDR1 is LNHNV and CDR2 is YYDKDF (reference sequence). Trimming stripped 4 bases from V and 5 bases from J, with 13 bases between. CDR3 in amino acids: CATSKEMAIDTQYF. The CDR3, as DNA: TGTGCCACCAGCAAGGAGATGGCCATAGATACGCAGTATTTT.

This clonotype has a count of ten or more. The chain joins TRBV20-1 to TRBJ1-1, with D possibly matching TRBD1 (6 bases). V gave up 5 bases and J gave up 5 bases, with 18 bases separating them. The germline V gene encodes CDR1 DFQATT and CDR2 SNEGSKA (reference sequence). This CDR3 comprises 14 residues. CDR3 residues: CSAARGGRWTEAFF. Here the CDR3 DNA reads TGCAGTGCTGCCCGCGGGGGGCGATGGACTGAAGCTTTCTTT.

The chain carries TRBV12-3 or TRBV12-4 and TRBJ2-5, with D perhaps TRBD1 (6 bases). This CDR3 has 16 amino acids. V was cut by 6 bases and J by 7 bases, with 24 bases left in between. The CDR3 nucleotides read TGTGCCAGCAGCCGTTCCCTAGGGAACAGAGGGGGGACCCAGTACTTC. Its translation: CASSRSLGNRGGTQYF.

Many counts were recorded for this clonotype. The rearrangement uses TRBV29-1 and TRBJ1-1; no definite D call. From germline, CDR1 is SQVTM and CDR2 ANQGSEA. The CDR3 runs 11 residues. Trimming took off 5 bases at V and 10 bases at J, with 14 bases between the two ends. CDR3 DNA sequence: TGCAGCGTTCCTCGGAGCCGGGGAGCTTTCTTT. This codes for CSVPRSRGAFF.

This clonotype was detected many times. The chain combines TRBV10-3 with TRBJ1-5, with no clear D. The CDR3 consists of 14 residues. Per the germline V gene, CDR1 is ENHRY and CDR2 is SYGVKD. V was trimmed by 9 bases and J by 1 base, leaving 13 bases between them. For the CDR3, the DNA is TGTGCCATTGGAAGGGTAGGGAGCAATCAGCCCCAGCATTTT. Translating gives CAIGRVGSNQPQHF.

In this sample, this clonotype turned up many times. V usage is TRBV12-3 or TRBV12-4 and J usage is TRBJ2-5, with D unclear. V dropped 6 bases and J dropped 2 bases, with 13 bases sitting between them. This CDR3 contains 14 residues. CDR3: CASRGLGGQETQYF. The CDR3 nucleotides are TGTGCCAGCAGGGGCTTGGGCGGACAAGAGACCCAGTACTTC.

This clonotype was counted ten times or more. The chain employs TRBV3-1 and TRBJ1-3; 9 nucleotides match TRBD1. J gave up 3 bases and V 1 base, and 4 bases lay outside the gene matches. The CDR3 is made up of 16 amino acids. Looked up from germline, CDR1 is LGHDT and CDR2 is YNNKEL (reference sequence). The CDR3 DNA sequence: TGTGCCAGCAGCCAAGGGGGACAGGGTGATGGAAACACCATATATTTT. This encodes CASSQGGQGDGNTIYF.

This clonotype appeared many times. V is TRBV3-1 and J is TRBJ2-7; unclear D gene. Per the germline V gene, CDR1 is LGHDT and CDR2 is YNNKEL (reference sequence). The CDR3 length is 13 residues. Trimming left V 5 bases short and J 6 bases short, with 14 bases between. CDR3 DNA: TGTGCCAGCAGCAGCCTCATTTCGGGCGAGCAGTACTTC. Amino acids: CASSSLISGEQYF.

This clonotype was detected many times. V usage is TRBV12-3 or TRBV12-4 and J usage is TRBJ1-2; 7 bases map to TRBD1. This CDR3 contains 13 residues. V shed 6 bases and J 4 bases; nucleotides not matched to a gene: 5. CDR3 region: CASSRQGAYGYTF. CDR3 DNA: TGTGCCAGCAGCCGACAGGGCGCCTATGGCTACACCTTC.

This clonotype came up many times. The gene calls are TRBV7-6 and TRBJ2-3; 7 positions match TRBD1. The CDR3 spans 16 residues. V lost 2 bases, J lost 1 base, and 6 bases stayed unmatched. Germline lookup yields CDR1 SGHVS and CDR2 FNYEAQ. Here the CDR3 DNA reads TGTGCCAGCAGCTTACGCACAGGGGAGCGCACAGATACGCAGTATTTT. Translated: CASSLRTGERTDTQYF. The whole variable domain, remainder taken from reference TRBV7-6 and TRBJ2-3, is GAGVSQSPRYKVTKRGQDVALRCDPISGHVSLYWYRQALGQGPEFLTYFNYEAQQDKSGLPNDRFSAERPEGSISTLTIQRTEQRDSAMYRCASSLRTGERTDTQYFGPGTRLTVL.

This clonotype showed up just a few times. The V gene is TRBV4-2, the J gene TRBJ2-7, with TRBD2 as a possible D gene (6 bases). V lost 0 bases and J 3 bases, leaving 12 bases between the germline ends. The CDR3 extends over 15 amino acids. CDR1 is LGHNA and CDR2 is YNFKEQ in the germline V gene. The chain's CDR3 is CASSQEAGGYYEQYF. In DNA form, the CDR3 reads TGTGCCAGCAGCCAAGAGGCCGGGGGTTACTACGAGCAGTACTTC.

This clonotype was seen a few times. This sequence joins TRBV7-9 and TRBJ1-2; 8 positions agree with TRBD1. With V trimmed by 0 bases and J by 10 bases, 4 bases remained unmatched. This CDR3 has 13 residues. Germline V gene lookup returns CDR1 SEHNR and CDR2 FQNEAQ (reference sequence). Here the CDR3 reads CASSLAGQGFYTF. As DNA, the CDR3 is TGTGCCAGCAGCTTAGCCGGACAGGGTTTCTACACCTTC. Using reference TRBV7-9 and TRBJ1-2 for the parts outside the CDR3, the full variable domain is DTGVSQNPRHKITKRGQNVTFRCDPISEHNRLYWYRQTLGQGPEFLTYFQNEAQLEKSRLLSDRFSAERPKGSFSTLEIQRTEQGDSAMYLCASSLAGQGFYTFGSGTRLTVV.

Written as DNA, the CDR3 is TGTGCCAGCACCCCGGGCTTTTCAGTCTCCGGGGAGCTGTTTTTT. This gives the protein CASTPGFSVSGELFF. J is TRBJ2-2 and V is TRBV7-2; D remains unclear. CDR3 length: 15 residues. Between the trimmed V and J ends, which lost 7 bases and 6 bases, there was a span of 18 bases. The V gene's germline CDR1 is SGHTA and CDR2 FQGNSA.

The chain links TRBV6-2 or TRBV6-3 to TRBJ1-1; D unclear. V was cut by 5 bases and J by 6 bases, with 10 bases left in between. From germline, CDR1 is MNHEY and CDR2 SVGEGT. This CDR3 contains 12 residues. In DNA, the CDR3 is TGTGCCAGCAGTCCCCGGGGTCCTGAAGCTTTCTTT. It specifies CASSPRGPEAFF.

The table lists this clonotype with many counts. V gene TRBV6-1 combines with J gene TRBJ2-1; perhaps TRBD1 as D (8 bases). Trimming stripped 0 bases from V and 3 bases from J, with 24 bases between. Germline-derived CDR1 and CDR2 are MNHNS and SASEGT. CDR3 length equals 20 residues. CDR3 nucleotides: TGTGCCAGCAGTGAAGCTGGACAGGGTCGAGGGGGGGCGTTCTACAATGAGCAGTTCTTC. As protein: CASSEAGQGRGGAFYNEQFF.

The genes are TRBV20-1 and TRBJ2-3, with 7 positions matching TRBD2. The CDR3 has 14 residues. Germline-derived CDR1 and CDR2 are DFQATT and SNEGSKA (reference sequence). The ends lost 6 bases at V and 0 bases at J; junction bases unmatched: 6. CDR3 DNA: TGCAGTGCGCGACCCGGGGGGAGCACAGATACGCAGTATTTT. Translating gives CSARPGGSTDTQYF.